This T cell receptor (beta chain) stems from a study of Graves' ophthalmopathy and Graves' hyperthyroidism. Study findings and constraints: From stable hyperthyroidism, ophthalmopathy was separated by a 13-signature model with 85% to 90% sensitivity and more than 75% specificity.

With respect to this clonotype: The antigen remains unidentified.

CDR3 length: 17 residues. V gave up 4 bases and J gave up 6 bases; unmatched junction bases: 16. CDR1 is SGHTA and CDR2 is FQGNSA in the germline V gene. The sequenced template was RNA, covering the TCR beta CDR3 region. Amplification began with first-round RT-PCR using HTBI primers, then second-round multiplex PCR was performed. MiXCR, run by TCRdb on the multiplex PCR reads, gives a single entry per CDR3 protein. The top ten clones hold 35% to 55% of a sample with about 740,000 distinct CDR3 sequences, 40% of them seen once. V and J are TRBV7-2 and TRBJ1-1; 8 bases are a match to TRBD1. Sequencing was performed on peripheral blood. The sequence derives from an adult man with Graves' ophthalmopathy. In DNA, the CDR3 is TGTGCCAGCAGCTCGGGACAGGCCCGCAACCTTTTTCCTGAAGCTTTCTTT. This gives the protein CASSSGQARNLFPEAFF.